This note documents a single TCR beta chain sequence. No antigen is known for it. Base qualities are missing; no much larger clone stands one base away. Patients with a history of autoimmune disease or receiving systemic immunosuppression were excluded from the trial. In every dose cohort, peripheral blood was drawn for TCR sequencing at baseline, cycle 4 day 1, and cycle 7 day 1. Samples were obtained from an open-label, multicenter, first-in-human phase I dose-escalation trial of ivuxolimab. Adults with locally advanced or metastatic melanoma, renal cell carcinoma, hepatocellular carcinoma or head and neck squamous cell carcinoma were enrolled in the trial. Before TCR sequencing, CD4+ and CD8+ T cells were separately sorted from peripheral blood. The CDR3 numbers 14 residues from cysteine through phenylalanine. The entry retains the CDR3 DNA only, 42 bases that are in frame from base 1. The junction carries 10 bases between V and J, which are trimmed by 0 bases and 1 base respectively. The germline V gene (reference sequence) yields GTSNPN for CDR1 and SVGIG for CDR2.

This entry belongs to a study of OX40 agonist ivuxolimab in advanced cancers. At the level of the whole study: Ivuxolimab was a fully human IgG2 agonistic monoclonal antibody targeting the costimulatory receptor OX40 (CD134). Among the approximately 54 dose-escalation patients, some 20 had hepatocellular carcinoma, approximately 15 melanoma, 9 renal cell carcinoma and 9 head and neck cancer. The monotherapy dose-escalation portion (N ≈ 56 patients) of the phase I ivuxolimab trial is reported in the paper. Prior anti-PD-1, anti-PD-L1 or anti-CTLA-4 therapy was permitted, and approximately 41% of dose-escalation patients had received checkpoint inhibitors. A male proportion of under 85% and a mean age of about 60 years, ranging from 23 to 79, were recorded for the dose-escalation cohort. Partial responses occurred in three dose-escalation patients, of whom one had hepatocellular carcinoma and two had cutaneous melanoma. The purpose of peripheral TCRbeta sequencing was to test whether ivuxolimab changed TCR sequence diversity and led to clonal T-cell expansion. Intravenous ivuxolimab was administered to patients every 2 weeks at six dose levels: 0.01, 0.1, 0.3, 1.5, 3 and 10 mg/kg. General conclusions and limits of the study: In the 0.1-3.0 mg/kg groups, partial responders had among the lowest normalized peripheral clonal expansion, particularly in CD8+ T cells. At doses of 0.1 to 3.0 mg/kg, clonal expansion of both CD4+ and CD8+ T cells in blood was seen between baseline and week 6. The antigen specificity of the peripheral T cells that underwent clonal expansion was not determined. Low levels of normalized T-cell clonal expansion were also seen in some patients who did not respond. After ivuxolimab, CD8+ T cells had more expanded clones than CD4+ T cells on average.

For sequencing of the TCRbeta CDR3 region, genomic DNA was extracted from the sorted cells. The immunoSEQ Assay was used to sequence the TCRbeta CDR3 regions. What TCRdb holds here is the immuneACCESS table cut down to in-frame rearrangements. Part of the clones is not present; checked against another copy, under half of the missing clones reflect an unresolved V gene, and the others are unexplained. The sample profile shows over 45,000 clones; around 83% of them were found once. The ten largest clones take up more than 8.5% of the sample. Source: CD4+ or CD8+ T cells sorted from blood, taken in a trial of the OX40 agonist ivuxolimab. The chain links TRBV30 with TRBJ2-7; a confident D gene designation cannot be given. This clonotype was sampled from an adult with an advanced solid tumor such as melanoma, head and neck, liver or kidney cancer. CDR3 protein: CAWSVRRLSYEQYF. The nucleotide sequence is TGTGCCTGGAGTGTCCGGCGGCTTTCCTACGAGCAGTACTTC.